This T cell receptor (beta chain) was captured in a study of OX40 agonist ivuxolimab in advanced cancers. Data came from immunoSEQ multiplex PCR; TCRdb stores just in-frame clones and leaves some out. The sample includes about 50,000 clones, around 80% seen only once; the top ten take roughly 7%. The material sequenced was CD4+ or CD8+ T cells sorted from blood, taken in a trial of the OX40 agonist ivuxolimab. The sequence derives from an adult with an advanced solid tumor such as melanoma, head and neck, liver or kidney cancer.

The CDR3 protein is CASTLAGSRHNEQFF. In DNA, the CDR3 is TGTGCCAGCACCTTAGCGGGAAGCCGTCACAATGAGCAGTTCTTC. The chain employs TRBV28 and TRBJ2-1; 8 nucleotides match TRBD2. The length of the CDR3 is 15 residues. Germline loops: CDR1 MDHEN, CDR2 SYDVKM. V dropped 7 bases and J dropped 5; count of bases not matched to a gene: 10.